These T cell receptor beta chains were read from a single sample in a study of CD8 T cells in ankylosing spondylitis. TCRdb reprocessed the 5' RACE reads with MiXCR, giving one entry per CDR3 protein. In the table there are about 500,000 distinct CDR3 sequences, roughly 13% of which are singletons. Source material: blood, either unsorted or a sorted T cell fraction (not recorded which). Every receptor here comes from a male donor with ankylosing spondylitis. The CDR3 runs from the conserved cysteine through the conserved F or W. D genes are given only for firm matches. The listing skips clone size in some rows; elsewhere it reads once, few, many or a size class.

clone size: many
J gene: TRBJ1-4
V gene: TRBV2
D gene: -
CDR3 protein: CASRAGTSVEKLFF
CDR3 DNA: TGTGCCAGCAGAGCCGGGACATCGGTTGAAAAACTGTTTTTT

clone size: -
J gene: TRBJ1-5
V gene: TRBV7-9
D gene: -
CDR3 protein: CATGRGSETSSNQPQHF
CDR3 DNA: TGTGCCACCGGGCGGGGTTCGGAGACTTCTAGCAATCAGCCCCAGCATTTT

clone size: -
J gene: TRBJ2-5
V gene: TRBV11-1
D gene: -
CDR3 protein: CASSLSGHAQGETQYF
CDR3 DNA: TGTGCCAGCAGCTTATCGGGCCACGCCCAAGGAGAGACCCAGTACTTC

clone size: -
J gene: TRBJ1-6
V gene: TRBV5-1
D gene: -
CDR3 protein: CASSLDQESPLHF
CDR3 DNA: TGCGCCAGCAGCCTAGACCAGGAGTCACCCCTCCACTTT

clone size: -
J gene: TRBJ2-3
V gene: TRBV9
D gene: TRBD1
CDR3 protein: CASSAGTEKDTQYF
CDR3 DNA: TGTGCCAGCAGCGCCGGGACAGAGAAAGATACGCAGTATTTT

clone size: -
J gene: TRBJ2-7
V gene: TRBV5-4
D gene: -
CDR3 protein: CASSSRDTGSYEQYF
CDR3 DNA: TGTGCCAGCAGCTCCCGGGACACCGGTTCCTACGAGCAGTACTTC

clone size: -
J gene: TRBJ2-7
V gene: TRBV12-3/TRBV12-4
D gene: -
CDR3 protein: CASSRREYEQYF
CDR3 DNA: TGTGCCAGCAGTCGGAGGGAGTACGAGCAGTACTTC

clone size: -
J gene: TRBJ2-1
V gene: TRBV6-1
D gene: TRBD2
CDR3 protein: CASSVGLAGDYEQFF
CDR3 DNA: TGTGCCAGCAGTGTCGGACTAGCGGGAGATTATGAGCAGTTCTTC

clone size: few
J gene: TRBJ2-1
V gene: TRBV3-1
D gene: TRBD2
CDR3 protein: CASSLPGLAGVRNEQFF
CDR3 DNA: TGTGCCAGCAGCCTTCCCGGACTAGCGGGAGTAAGGAATGAGCAGTTCTTC

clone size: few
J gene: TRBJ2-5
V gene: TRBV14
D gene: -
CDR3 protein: CASSLGTSETQYF
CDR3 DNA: TGTGCCAGCAGCCTTGGGACAAGCGAGACCCAGTACTTC

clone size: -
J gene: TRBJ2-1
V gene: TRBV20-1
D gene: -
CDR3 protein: CSAPRGPNNEQFF
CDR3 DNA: TGCAGTGCTCCGAGAGGCCCAAACAATGAGCAGTTCTTC

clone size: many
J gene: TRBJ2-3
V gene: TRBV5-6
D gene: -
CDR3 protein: CASSSLASTDTQYF
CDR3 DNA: TGTGCCAGCAGCTCCCTAGCGTCTACAGATACGCAGTATTTT

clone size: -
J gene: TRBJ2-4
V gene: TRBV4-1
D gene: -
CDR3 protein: CASSQDHGISTKYF
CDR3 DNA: TGCGCCAGCAGCCAAGATCACGGAATCTCGACGAAGTACTTC

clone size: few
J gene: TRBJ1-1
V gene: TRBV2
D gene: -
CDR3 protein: CATGKRGNTEAFF
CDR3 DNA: TGTGCCACCGGAAAGCGTGGGAACACTGAAGCTTTCTTT

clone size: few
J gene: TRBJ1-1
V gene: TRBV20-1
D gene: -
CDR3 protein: CSARDGRAGSNTEAFF
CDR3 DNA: TGCAGTGCTAGAGATGGCAGGGCCGGATCGAACACTGAAGCTTTCTTT

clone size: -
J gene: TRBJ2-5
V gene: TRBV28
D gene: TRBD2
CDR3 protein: CASSLLPTSGRTETQYF
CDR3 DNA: TGTGCCAGCAGTCTGCTCCCGACTAGCGGGAGGACAGAGACCCAGTACTTC

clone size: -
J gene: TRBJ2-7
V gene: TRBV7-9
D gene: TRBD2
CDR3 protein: CASSLGSAGVVEQYF
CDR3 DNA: TGTGCCAGCAGCTTAGGGTCCGCGGGAGTTGTCGAGCAGTACTTC

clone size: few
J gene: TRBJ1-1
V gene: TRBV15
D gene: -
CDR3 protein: CATKIGDHTEAFF
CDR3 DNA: TGTGCCACCAAGATAGGGGATCATACTGAAGCTTTCTTT

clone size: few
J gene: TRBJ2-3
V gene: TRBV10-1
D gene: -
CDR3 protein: CASSEELGGADTQYF
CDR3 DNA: TGCGCCAGCAGTGAGGAACTAGGTGGGGCAGATACGCAGTATTTT

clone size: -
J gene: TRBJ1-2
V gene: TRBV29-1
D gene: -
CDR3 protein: CSVDRTPYGYTF
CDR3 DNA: TGCAGCGTCGACAGGACTCCGTATGGCTACACCTTC

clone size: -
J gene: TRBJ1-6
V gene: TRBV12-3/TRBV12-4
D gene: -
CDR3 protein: CASSFEQGYSPLHF
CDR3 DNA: TGTGCCAGCAGTTTTGAGCAGGGCTATTCACCCCTCCACTTT

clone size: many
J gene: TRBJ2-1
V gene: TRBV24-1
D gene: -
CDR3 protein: CATYGDNEQFF
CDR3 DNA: TGTGCCACCTATGGGGACAATGAGCAGTTCTTC

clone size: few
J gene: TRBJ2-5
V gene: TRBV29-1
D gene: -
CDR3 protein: CSALRGTGEENQYF
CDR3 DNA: TGCAGCGCTCTGCGGGGTACGGGGGAAGAGAACCAGTACTTC

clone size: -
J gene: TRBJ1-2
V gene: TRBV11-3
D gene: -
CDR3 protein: CASSYSSNYGYTF
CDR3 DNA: TGTGCCAGCAGCTACTCGAGTAACTATGGCTACACCTTC

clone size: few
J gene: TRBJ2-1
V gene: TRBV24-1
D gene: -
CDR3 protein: CATSDLLGRSTDEQFF
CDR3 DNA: TGTGCCACCAGTGATCTCCTGGGGCGAAGTACCGATGAGCAGTTCTTC

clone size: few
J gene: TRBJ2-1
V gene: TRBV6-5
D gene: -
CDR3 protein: CASSYLDASYNEQFF
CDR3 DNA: TGTGCCAGCAGTTACTTGGACGCTTCCTACAATGAGCAGTTCTTC

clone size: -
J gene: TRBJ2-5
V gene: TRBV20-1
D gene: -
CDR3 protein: CSARDQEGEETQYF
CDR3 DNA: TGCAGTGCTAGAGATCAGGAGGGCGAGGAGACCCAGTACTTC

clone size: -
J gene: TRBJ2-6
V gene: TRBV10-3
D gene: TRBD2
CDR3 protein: CAINIAGEAGANVLTF
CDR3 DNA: TGTGCCATCAATATAGCGGGAGAGGCTGGGGCCAACGTCCTGACTTTC

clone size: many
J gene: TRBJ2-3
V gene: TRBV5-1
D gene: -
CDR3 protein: CASSLLVLSDTQYF
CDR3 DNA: TGCGCCAGCAGCTTGTTGGTCTTGTCAGATACGCAGTATTTT

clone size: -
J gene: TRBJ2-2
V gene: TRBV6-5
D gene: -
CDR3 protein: CASSYAFTDGLNTGELFF
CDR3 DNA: TGTGCCAGCAGTTACGCCTTTACGGACGGACTGAACACCGGGGAGCTGTTTTTT

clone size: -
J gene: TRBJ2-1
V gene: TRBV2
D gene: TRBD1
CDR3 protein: CASRIETGGNEQFF
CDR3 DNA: TGTGCCAGCAGAATAGAGACAGGGGGCAATGAGCAGTTCTTC

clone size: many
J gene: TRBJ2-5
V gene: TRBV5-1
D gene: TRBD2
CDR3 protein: CASSLAGGNQETQYF
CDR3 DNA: TGCGCCAGCAGCTTGGCCGGGGGGAACCAAGAGACCCAGTACTTC

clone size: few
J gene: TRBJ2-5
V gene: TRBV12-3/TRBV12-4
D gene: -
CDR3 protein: CASRQGWETQYF
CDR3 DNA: TGTGCCAGCAGGCAGGGTTGGGAGACCCAGTACTTC

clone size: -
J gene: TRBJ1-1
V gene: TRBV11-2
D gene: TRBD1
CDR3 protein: CASSWDSLNTEAFF
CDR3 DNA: TGTGCCAGCAGCTGGGACAGCCTGAACACTGAAGCTTTCTTT

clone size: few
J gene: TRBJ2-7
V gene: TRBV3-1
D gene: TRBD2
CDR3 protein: CASSPYRGRDEQYF
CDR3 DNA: TGTGCCAGCAGCCCTTACCGGGGGAGGGACGAGCAGTACTTC

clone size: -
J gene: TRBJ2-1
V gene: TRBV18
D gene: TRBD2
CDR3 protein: CASTTSGRASGQFF
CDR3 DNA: TGTGCCAGCACCACTAGCGGGAGGGCCTCTGGGCAGTTCTTC

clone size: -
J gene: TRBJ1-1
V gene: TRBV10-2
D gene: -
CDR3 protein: CASSGFRGPNTEAFF
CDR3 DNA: TGCGCCAGCAGTGGTTTTCGGGGGCCGAACACTGAAGCTTTCTTT

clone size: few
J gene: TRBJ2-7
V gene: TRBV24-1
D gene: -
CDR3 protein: CATSDQDSSYEQYF
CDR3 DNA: TGTGCCACCAGTGACCAAGACAGCTCCTACGAGCAGTACTTC

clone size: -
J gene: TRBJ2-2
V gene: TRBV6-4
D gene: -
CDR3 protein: CASSESTGKTGELFF
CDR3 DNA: TGTGCCAGCAGTGAGTCAACAGGGAAAACCGGGGAGCTGTTTTTT

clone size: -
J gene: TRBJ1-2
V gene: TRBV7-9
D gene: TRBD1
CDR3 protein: CASRLTGGLGAGYTF
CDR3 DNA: TGTGCCAGCAGACTGACAGGGGGCCTCGGAGCTGGCTACACCTTC

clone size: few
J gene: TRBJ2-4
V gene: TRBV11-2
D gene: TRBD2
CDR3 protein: CASSANLAGGPYFNIQYF
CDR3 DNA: TGTGCCAGCAGCGCCAATCTAGCGGGAGGGCCCTATTTTAACATTCAGTACTTC

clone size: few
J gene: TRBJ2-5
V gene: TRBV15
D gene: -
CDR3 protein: CATSRDWAAKETQYF
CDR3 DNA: TGTGCCACCAGCAGAGATTGGGCAGCCAAAGAGACCCAGTACTTC

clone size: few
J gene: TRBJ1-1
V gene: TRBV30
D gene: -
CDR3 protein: CASQRQSNTEAFF
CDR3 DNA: TGTGCCTCCCAGCGACAGTCGAACACTGAAGCTTTCTTT

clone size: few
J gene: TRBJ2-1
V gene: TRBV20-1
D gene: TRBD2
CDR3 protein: CSARVGTSGFNEQFF
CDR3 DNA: TGCAGTGCTAGAGTTGGGACTAGCGGATTTAATGAGCAGTTCTTC

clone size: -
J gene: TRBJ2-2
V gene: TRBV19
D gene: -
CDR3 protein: CATHREGNTGELFF
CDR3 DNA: TGTGCCACCCACAGGGAGGGGAACACCGGGGAGCTGTTTTTT

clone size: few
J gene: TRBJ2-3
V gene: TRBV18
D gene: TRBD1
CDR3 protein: CASSPRGTGYTDTQYF
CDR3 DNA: TGTGCCAGCTCACCACGAGGGACAGGCTACACAGATACGCAGTATTTT

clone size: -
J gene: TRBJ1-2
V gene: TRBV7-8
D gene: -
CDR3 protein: CASSLRFIDGYTF
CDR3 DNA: TGTGCCAGCAGCTTAAGGTTCATCGACGGCTACACCTTC

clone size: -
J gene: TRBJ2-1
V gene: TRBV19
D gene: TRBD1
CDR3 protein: CASSTRQGARDNEQFF
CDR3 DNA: TGTGCCAGTAGTACGCGACAGGGGGCGAGGGACAATGAGCAGTTCTTC

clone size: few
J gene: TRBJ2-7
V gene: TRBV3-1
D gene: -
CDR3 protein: CASSQLPLAGNEQYF
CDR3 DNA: TGTGCCAGCAGCCAACTTCCCCTGGCAGGGAACGAGCAGTACTTC

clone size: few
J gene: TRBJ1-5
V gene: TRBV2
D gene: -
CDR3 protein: CASSAPVGGSNQPQHF
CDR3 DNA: TGTGCCAGCAGTGCCCCCGTGGGGGGGAGCAATCAGCCCCAGCATTTT

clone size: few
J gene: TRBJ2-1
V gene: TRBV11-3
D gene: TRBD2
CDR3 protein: CASSPIGSGSNEQFF
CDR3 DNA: TGTGCCAGCAGCCCAATCGGGAGCGGGAGTAATGAGCAGTTCTTC

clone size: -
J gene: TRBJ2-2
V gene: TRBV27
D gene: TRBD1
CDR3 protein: CASSFDRGRGTGELFF
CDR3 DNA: TGTGCCAGCAGTTTCGACAGGGGCCGGGGCACCGGGGAGCTGTTTTTT

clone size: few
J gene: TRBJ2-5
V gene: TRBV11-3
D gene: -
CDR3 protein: CASSRRDLKETQYF
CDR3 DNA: TGTGCCAGCAGCCGGAGGGACTTAAAAGAGACCCAGTACTTC